These 4 T cell receptor beta chains share one sample of origin, sequenced in a study of blood T cell repertoires in COVID-19. Sequencing was performed with immunoSEQ multiplex PCR; in TCRdb, only in-frame clones are kept and a portion is missing. There are 300,000 or so clones in the sample; more than 75% occur only once, and more than 9% lies in the top ten. Material: PBMCs or T cells enriched from blood (not recorded which). The receptors were gathered from a woman aged 18 to 35 who had recovered from COVID-19.

Notes on this clone: The sample has other DNA sequences that encode this CDR3 too. The chain joins TRBV3-1 (or the pseudogene TRBV3-2) to TRBJ1-1, with TRBD1 as a possible D gene (5 bases). Trimming shortened V by 1 base and J by 0 bases, and 6 bases separated the two germline ends. This CDR3 has 14 residues. CDR1 LGHDT and CDR2 YNNKEL come from the germline V gene (reference sequence). The CDR3 DNA is TGTGCCAGCAGCCAAGGACAGTTGAACACTGAAGCTTTCTTT. Translated, it gives CASSQGQLNTEAFF.

The chain is built from TRBV5-1 and TRBJ1-4; tentative D call: TRBD1 (5 bases). V was cut by 4 bases and J by 9 bases, with 13 bases left in between. The CDR3 length is 13 residues. Looked up from germline, CDR1 is SGHRS and CDR2 is YFSETQ. CDR3 protein: CASSRDWEKKLFF. CDR3 DNA: TGCGCCAGCAGCCGGGACTGGGAAAAAAAACTGTTTTTT. Full variable domain (missing parts from reference TRBV5-1 and TRBJ1-4): KAGVTQTPRYLIKTRGQQVTLSCSPISGHRSVSWYQQTPGQGLQFLFEYFSETQRNKGNFPGRFSGRQFSNSRSEMNVSTLELGDSALYLCASSRDWEKKLFFGSGTQLSVL.

The V call is TRBV7-8, the J call TRBJ1-2; 10 nucleotides agree with TRBD1. After removal of 4 bases from V and 2 bases from J, the junction contained 7 bases not matched to a gene. The germline V gene encodes CDR1 SGHVS and CDR2 FQNEAQ. The CDR3 spans 16 residues. The CDR3 spells CASSSQPGQGNYGYTF. The CDR3 DNA is TGTGCCAGCAGCTCACAGCCGGGACAGGGGAACTATGGCTACACCTTC.

The chain couples TRBV10-3 to TRBJ1-2; 8 bases line up with TRBD1. Germline CDR1 reads ENHRY; CDR2 reads SYGVKD. The CDR3 consists of 14 residues. V was pared by 4 bases and J by 5 bases, with 6 bases of the junction left unmatched. The chain's CDR3 is CAISGWTGRYGYTF. CDR3 in DNA: TGTGCCATCAGTGGCTGGACAGGGAGGTATGGCTACACCTTC.